One sample yielded the 3 T cell receptor beta chains listed below, sequenced in a study of cytomegalovirus exposure and HLA in healthy donors. In the PCR, 60 Vbeta and 13 Jbeta primers were used. Using immunoSEQ multiplex PCR, the repertoire was profiled, and TCRdb retains in-frame clones only, with some absent. The data hold tens of thousands of clones, with about 66% observed a single time. The sequencing input was PBMCs. The receptors shown here come from a boy between 10 and 17 years old in good health and CMV-seropositive.

In the case of this clone: At one end, the junction sequence differs from germline, possibly due to a read error. V usage is TRBV27 and J usage is TRBJ1-5; D is uncertain. Germline loops: CDR1 MNHEY, CDR2 SMNVEV (reference sequence). The CDR3 totals 13 residues. CDR3 loop: CASTSGANQPQNF. DNA for the CDR3: TGTGCCAGCACTAGCGGTGCCAATCAGCCCCAGAATTTT.

The rearrangement links TRBV18 to TRBJ2-3; 8 bases map to TRBD2. After removal of 3 bases from V and 3 bases from J, the junction contained 8 bases not matched to a gene. The germline V gene has CDR1 KGHSH and CDR2 LQKENI. The CDR3 extends over 16 amino acids. The CDR3 protein is CASSPLLGGGTDTQYF. The CDR3 coding sequence is TGTGCCAGCTCACCCCTGCTGGGCGGGGGGACAGATACGCAGTATTTT.

Details on this clone: One junction end does not reproduce the germline sequence, and a read error may be involved. This chain joins TRBV7-7 and TRBJ2-2; D uncertain. The germline V gene has CDR1 SSHAT and CDR2 FNYEAQ (reference sequence). CDR3 length: 14 residues. As DNA, the CDR3 is TGTGCTAGCAGCTCTGACTTGAACACCGGGGAGCTGTTTTTT. Protein product: CASSSDLNTGELFF.